In this sample, the clone carrying this T cell receptor beta chain turned up many times. Antigen specificity is unknown. The read terminates 3 residues ahead of where the CDR3 ends, so the germline J gene completes it. The entry originates in a study of T cell clonality in common variable immunodeficiency. Study-level findings and limits: Fewer deletions and N-nucleotide insertions were reportedly seen in common variable immunodeficiency TCR beta sequences.

Heparinized whole blood, roughly 5 to 9 ml, came from each donor. Here immunoSEQ multiplex PCR was the method, and the copy in TCRdb shows in-frame clones only, minus some. Altogether about 28,000 clones were found in the sample, and no singletons occur. CDR1 is MNHEY and CDR2 is SVGEGT in the germline V gene. CDR3 length: 11 amino acids. Sequencing was done on a sample of peripheral blood mononuclear cells. V is TRBV6-2 or TRBV6-3 and J is TRBJ1-1, with D unclear. This TCR was sampled from a human donor with common variable immunodeficiency. CDR3 DNA, as far as it was read: TGTGCCAGCAGCCACTCCTTTTTA. Protein sequence: CASSHSFL. From start to end, the CDR3 is CASSHSFLAFF.